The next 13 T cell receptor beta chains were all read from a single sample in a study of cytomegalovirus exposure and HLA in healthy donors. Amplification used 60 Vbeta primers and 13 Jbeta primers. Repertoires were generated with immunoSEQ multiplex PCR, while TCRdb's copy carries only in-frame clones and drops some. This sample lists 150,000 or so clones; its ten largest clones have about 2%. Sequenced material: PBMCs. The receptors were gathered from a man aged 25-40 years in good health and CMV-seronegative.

The CDR3 DNA follows: TGCGCCAGCAGTGTTCAGGCCGGAACCTACGAGCAGTACTTC. Protein sequence: CASSVQAGTYEQYF. This chain joins TRBV10-2 and TRBJ2-7; D call uncertain. Trimming removed 4 bases at V and 2 bases at J, with 12 bases between. The CDR3 is 14 residues long. Germline loops: CDR1 WSHSY, CDR2 SAAADI.

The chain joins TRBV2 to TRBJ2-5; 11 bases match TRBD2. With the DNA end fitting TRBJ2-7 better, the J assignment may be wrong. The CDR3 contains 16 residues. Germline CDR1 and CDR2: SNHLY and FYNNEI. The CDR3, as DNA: TGTGCCAGCAGTGAAGAACTAGCGGGAGAAGGGTACGAGCAGTACTTC. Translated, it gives CASSEELAGEGYEQYF.

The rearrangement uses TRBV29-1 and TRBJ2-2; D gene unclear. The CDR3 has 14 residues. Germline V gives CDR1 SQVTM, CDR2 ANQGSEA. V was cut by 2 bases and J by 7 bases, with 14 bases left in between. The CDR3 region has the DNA TGCAGCGTTGAAAGCCAGCGTGTTGGCGGGGAGCTGTTTTTT. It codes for CSVESQRVGGELFF.

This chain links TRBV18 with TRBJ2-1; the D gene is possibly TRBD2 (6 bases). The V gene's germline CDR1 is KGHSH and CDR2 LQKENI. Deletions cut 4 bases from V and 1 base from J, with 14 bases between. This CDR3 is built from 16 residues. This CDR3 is CASSLRLVSSYNEQFF. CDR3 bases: TGTGCCAGCTCACTCCGACTAGTGAGTTCCTACAATGAGCAGTTCTTC.

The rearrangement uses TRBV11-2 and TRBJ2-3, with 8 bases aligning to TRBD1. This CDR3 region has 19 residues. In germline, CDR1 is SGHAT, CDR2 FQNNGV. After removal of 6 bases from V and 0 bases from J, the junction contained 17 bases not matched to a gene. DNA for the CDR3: TGTGCCAGCAGGTCCATTCGGGGCAGGGGGCGGGCGAGCACAGATACGCAGTATTTT. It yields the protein CASRSIRGRGRASTDTQYF.

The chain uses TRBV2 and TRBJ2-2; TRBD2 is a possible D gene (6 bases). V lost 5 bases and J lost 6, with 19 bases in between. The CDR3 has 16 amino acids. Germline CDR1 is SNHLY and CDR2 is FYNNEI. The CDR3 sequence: CASSLGGHGGAGELFF. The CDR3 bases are TGTGCCAGCAGTTTAGGCGGTCACGGCGGGGCCGGGGAGCTGTTTTTT.

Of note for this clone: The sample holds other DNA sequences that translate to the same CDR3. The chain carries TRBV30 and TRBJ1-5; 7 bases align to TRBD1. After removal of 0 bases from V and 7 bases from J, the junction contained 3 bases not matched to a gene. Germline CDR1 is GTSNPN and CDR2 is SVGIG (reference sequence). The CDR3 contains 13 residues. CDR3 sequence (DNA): TGTGCCTGGAGTGTACAGGGGAACCAGCCCCAGCATTTT. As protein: CAWSVQGNQPQHF.

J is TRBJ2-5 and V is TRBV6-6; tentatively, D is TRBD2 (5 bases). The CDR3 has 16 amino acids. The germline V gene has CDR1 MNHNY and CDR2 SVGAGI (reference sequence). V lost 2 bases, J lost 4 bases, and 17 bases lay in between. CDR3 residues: CASSYDPKEAVETQYF. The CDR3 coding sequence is TGTGCCAGCAGTTACGATCCTAAGGAGGCGGTAGAGACCCAGTACTTC.

The CDR3 reads CASSQGLRTGELFF. Here the CDR3 DNA reads TGTGCCAGCAGCCAGGGACTCAGAACCGGGGAGCTGTTTTTT. The chain employs TRBV7-9 and TRBJ2-2; a weak D match, TRBD2 (6 bases). This CDR3 has 14 amino acids. V was shortened by 5 bases and J by 5 bases, with 12 bases between the two germline ends. Germline-derived CDR1 and CDR2 are SEHNR and FQNEAQ (reference sequence).

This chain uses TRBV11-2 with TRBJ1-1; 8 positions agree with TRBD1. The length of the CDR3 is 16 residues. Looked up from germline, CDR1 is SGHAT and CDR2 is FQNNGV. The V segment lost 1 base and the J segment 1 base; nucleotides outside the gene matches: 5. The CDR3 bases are TGTGCCAGCAGCTTAGGACAGGGGACCCCGAACACTGAAGCTTTCTTT. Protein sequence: CASSLGQGTPNTEAFF. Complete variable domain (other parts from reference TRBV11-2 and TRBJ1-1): EAGVAQSPRYKIIEKRQSVAFWCNPISGHATLYWYQQILGQGPKLLIQFQNNGVVDDSQLPKDRFSAERLKGVDSTLKIQPAKLEDSAVYLCASSLGQGTPNTEAFFGQGTRLTVV.

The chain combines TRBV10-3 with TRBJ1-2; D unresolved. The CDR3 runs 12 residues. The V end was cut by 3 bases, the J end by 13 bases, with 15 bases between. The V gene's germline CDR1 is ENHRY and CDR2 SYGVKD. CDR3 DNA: TGTGCCATCAGTGAATTGAACTATGGTTGCACCTTC. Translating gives CAISELNYGCTF.

Here the CDR3 reads CASSYGDTSSYEQYF. The CDR3 bases are TGTGCCAGCAGTTACGGGGACACGAGCTCCTACGAGCAGTACTTC. This chain links TRBV6-5 with TRBJ2-5; a possible D gene is TRBD1 (6 bases). The last part of the DNA fits TRBJ2-7 better; the J call may be wrong. The CDR3 has 15 amino acids. CDR1 is MNHEY and CDR2 is SVGAGI in the germline V gene.

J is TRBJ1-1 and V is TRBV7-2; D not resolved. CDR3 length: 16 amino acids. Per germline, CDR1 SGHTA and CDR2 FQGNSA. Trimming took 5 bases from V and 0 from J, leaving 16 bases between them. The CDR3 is CASSQPASGLNTEAFF. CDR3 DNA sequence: TGTGCCAGCAGCCAGCCGGCCAGCGGTTTGAACACTGAAGCTTTCTTT. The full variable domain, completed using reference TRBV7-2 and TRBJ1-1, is GAGVSQSPSNKVTEKGKDVELRCDPISGHTALYWYRQSLGQGLEFLIYFQGNSAPDKSGLPSDRFSAERTGGSVSTLTIQRTQQEDSAVYLCASSQPASGLNTEAFFGQGTRLTVV.